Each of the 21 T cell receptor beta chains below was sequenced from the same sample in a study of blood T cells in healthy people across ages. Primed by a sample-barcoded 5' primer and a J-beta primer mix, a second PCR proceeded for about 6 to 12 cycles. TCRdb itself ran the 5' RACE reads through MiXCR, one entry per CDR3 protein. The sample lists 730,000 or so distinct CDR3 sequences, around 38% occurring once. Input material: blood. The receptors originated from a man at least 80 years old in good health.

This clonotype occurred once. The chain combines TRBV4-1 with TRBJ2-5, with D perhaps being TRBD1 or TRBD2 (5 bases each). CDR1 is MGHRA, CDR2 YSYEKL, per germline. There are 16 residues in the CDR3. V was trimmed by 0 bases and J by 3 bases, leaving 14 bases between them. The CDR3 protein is CASSQEGRAVKETQYF. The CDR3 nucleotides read TGCGCCAGCAGCCAAGAGGGACGAGCGGTGAAAGAGACCCAGTACTTC.

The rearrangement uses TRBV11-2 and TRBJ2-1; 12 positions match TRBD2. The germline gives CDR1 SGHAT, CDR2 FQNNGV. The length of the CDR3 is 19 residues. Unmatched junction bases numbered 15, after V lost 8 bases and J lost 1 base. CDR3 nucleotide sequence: TGTGCCAGCGGCACCACTAGCGGGAGGAGTGGGTGGTCCTACAATGAGCAGTTCTTC. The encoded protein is CASGTTSGRSGWSYNEQFF.

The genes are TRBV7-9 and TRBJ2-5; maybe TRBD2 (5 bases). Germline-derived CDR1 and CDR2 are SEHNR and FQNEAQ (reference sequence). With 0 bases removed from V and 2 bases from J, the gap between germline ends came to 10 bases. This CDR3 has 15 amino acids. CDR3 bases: TGTGCCAGCAGCTTAGCCGGGGAAGGACAAGAGACCCAGTACTTC. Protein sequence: CASSLAGEGQETQYF.

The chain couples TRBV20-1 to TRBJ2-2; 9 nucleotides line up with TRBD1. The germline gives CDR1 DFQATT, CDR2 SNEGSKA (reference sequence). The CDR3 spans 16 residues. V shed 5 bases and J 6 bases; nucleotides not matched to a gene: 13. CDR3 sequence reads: CSAAPGQGKVAGELFF. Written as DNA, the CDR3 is TGCAGTGCTGCGCCCGGACAGGGGAAGGTGGCCGGGGAGCTGTTTTTT.

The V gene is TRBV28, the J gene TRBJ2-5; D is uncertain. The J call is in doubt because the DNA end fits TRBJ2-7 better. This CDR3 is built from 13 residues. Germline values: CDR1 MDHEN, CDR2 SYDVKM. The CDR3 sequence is CASSLWELYEQYF. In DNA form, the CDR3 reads TGTGCCAGCAGTTTATGGGAGTTATACGAGCAGTACTTC.

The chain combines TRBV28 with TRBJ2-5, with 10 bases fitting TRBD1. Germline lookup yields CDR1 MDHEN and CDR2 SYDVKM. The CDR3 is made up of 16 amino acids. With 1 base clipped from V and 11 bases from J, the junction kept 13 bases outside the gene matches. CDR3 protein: CASSLSTGGSPRVQYF. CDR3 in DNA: TGTGCCAGCAGTTTATCGACAGGGGGCAGCCCTAGGGTGCAGTACTTC.

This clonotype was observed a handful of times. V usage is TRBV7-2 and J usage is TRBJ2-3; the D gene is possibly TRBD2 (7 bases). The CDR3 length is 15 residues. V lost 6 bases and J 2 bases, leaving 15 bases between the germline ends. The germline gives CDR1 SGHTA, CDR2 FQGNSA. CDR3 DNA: TGTGCCAGCAGGAGTCGGGGGGCACACACAGATACGCAGTATTTT. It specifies CASRSRGAHTDTQYF.

The CDR3 here is CASSLGSIDSPLHF. In DNA form, the CDR3 reads TGTGCCAGCAGCCTAGGCTCCATAGATTCACCCCTCCACTTT. The rearrangement uses TRBV12-3 or TRBV12-4 and TRBJ1-6, with D hard to call. This CDR3 region has 14 residues. V dropped 6 bases and J dropped 8 bases, with 14 bases sitting between them.

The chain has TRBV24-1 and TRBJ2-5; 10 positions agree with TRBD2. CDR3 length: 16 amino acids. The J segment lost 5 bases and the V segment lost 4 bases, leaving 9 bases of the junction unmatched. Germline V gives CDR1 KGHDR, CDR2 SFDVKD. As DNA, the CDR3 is TGTGCCACCAGTGAACCCCTAGCGGGAGTGGGGGAGACCCAGTACTTC. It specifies CATSEPLAGVGETQYF.

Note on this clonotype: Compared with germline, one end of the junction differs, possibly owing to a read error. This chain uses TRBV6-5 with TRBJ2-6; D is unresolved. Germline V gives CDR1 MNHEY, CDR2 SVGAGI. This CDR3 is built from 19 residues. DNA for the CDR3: TGTGCCAGCAGTTATATATCGATGGGCCCATCCTCTGGGACCAACGTCCTGACTTTC. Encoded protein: CASSYISMGPSSGTNVLTF.

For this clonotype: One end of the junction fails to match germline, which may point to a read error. The CDR3 region has the DNA TGCAATGCTAGATCCCCAACAGCGACCGCCCTCCACTTT. Translated, it gives CNARSPTATALHF. This chain joins TRBV20-1 and TRBJ1-6; D is undetermined. The CDR3 spans 13 residues. Germline values: CDR1 DFQATT, CDR2 SNEGSKA (reference sequence).

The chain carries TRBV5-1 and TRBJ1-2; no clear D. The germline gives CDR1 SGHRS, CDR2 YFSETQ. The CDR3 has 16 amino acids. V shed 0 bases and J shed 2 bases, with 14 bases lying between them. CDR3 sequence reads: CASSLGAPTGNYGYTF. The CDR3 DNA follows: TGCGCCAGCAGCTTGGGGGCCCCGACCGGAAACTATGGCTACACCTTC.

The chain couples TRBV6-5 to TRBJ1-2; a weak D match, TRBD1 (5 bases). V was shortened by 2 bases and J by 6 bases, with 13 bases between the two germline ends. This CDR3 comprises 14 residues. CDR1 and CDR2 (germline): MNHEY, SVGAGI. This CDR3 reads CASSYGQGVHGYTF. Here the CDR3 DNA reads TGTGCCAGCAGTTACGGTCAGGGAGTCCATGGCTACACCTTC.

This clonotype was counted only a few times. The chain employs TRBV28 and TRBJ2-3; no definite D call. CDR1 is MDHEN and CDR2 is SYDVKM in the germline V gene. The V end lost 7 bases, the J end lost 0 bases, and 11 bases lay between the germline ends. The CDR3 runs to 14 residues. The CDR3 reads CASTIPGSTDTQYF. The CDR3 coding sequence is TGTGCCAGCACCATCCCCGGGAGCACAGATACGCAGTATTTT.

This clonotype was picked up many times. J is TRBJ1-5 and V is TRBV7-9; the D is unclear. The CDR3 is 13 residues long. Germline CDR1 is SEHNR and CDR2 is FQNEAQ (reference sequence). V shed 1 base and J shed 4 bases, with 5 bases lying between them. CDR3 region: CASSLELNQPQHF. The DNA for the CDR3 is TGTGCCAGCAGCTTAGAGCTGAATCAGCCCCAGCATTTT.

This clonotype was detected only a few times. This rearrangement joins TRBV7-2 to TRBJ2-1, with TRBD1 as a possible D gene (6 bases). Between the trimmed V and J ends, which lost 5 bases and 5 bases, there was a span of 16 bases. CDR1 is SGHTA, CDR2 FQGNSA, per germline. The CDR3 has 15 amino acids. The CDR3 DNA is TGTGCCAGCAGCCGTACAGGGATAGGGGACAATGAGCAGTTCTTC. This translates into CASSRTGIGDNEQFF.

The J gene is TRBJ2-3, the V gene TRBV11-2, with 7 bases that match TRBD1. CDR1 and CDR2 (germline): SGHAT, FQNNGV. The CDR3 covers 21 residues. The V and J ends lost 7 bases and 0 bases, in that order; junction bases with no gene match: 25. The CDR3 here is CASTLGTTKPRGQESTDTQYF. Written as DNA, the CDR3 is TGTGCCAGCACCCTGGGGACCACAAAACCGAGAGGACAGGAGAGCACAGATACGCAGTATTTT.

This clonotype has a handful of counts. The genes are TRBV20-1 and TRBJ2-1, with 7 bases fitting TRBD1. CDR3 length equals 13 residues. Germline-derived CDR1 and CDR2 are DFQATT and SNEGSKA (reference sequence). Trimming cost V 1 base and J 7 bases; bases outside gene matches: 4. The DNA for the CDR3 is TGCAGTGCTAGAGGGGACAGAAGAAATGAGCAGTTCTTC. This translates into CSARGDRRNEQFF.

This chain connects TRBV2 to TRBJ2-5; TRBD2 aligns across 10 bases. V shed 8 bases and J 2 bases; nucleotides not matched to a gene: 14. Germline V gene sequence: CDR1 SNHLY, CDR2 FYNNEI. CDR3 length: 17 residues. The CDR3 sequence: CASGWTGLAGDQETQYF. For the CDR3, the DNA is TGTGCCAGCGGCTGGACAGGTCTAGCGGGAGATCAAGAGACCCAGTACTTC. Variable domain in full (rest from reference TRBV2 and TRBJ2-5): EPEVTQTPSHQVTQMGQEVILRCVPISNHLYFYWYRQILGQKVEFLVSFYNNEISEKSEIFDDQFSVERPDGSNFTLKIRSTKLEDSAMYFCASGWTGLAGDQETQYFGPGTRLLVL.

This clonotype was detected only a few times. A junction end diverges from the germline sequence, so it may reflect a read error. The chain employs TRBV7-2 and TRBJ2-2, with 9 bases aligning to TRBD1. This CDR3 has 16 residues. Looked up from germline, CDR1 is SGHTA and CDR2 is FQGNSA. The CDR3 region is CASSLVDRGNTGELFF. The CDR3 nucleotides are TGTGCCAGCAGCTTAGTAGACAGGGGGAACACCGGGGAGTTGTTTTTT. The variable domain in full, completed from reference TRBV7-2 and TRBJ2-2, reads GAGVSQSPSNKVTEKGKDVELRCDPISGHTALYWYRQSLGQGLEFLIYFQGNSAPDKSGLPSDRFSAERTGGSVSTLTIQRTQQEDSAVYLCASSLVDRGNTGELFFGEGSRLTVL.

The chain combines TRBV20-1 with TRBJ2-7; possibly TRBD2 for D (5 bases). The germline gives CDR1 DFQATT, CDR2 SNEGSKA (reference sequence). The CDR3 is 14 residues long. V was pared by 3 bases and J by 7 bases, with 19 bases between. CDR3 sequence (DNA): TGCAGTGCTAGGAGGGCAGTCGCCTACAATGAGCAGTACTTC. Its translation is CSARRAVAYNEQYF.